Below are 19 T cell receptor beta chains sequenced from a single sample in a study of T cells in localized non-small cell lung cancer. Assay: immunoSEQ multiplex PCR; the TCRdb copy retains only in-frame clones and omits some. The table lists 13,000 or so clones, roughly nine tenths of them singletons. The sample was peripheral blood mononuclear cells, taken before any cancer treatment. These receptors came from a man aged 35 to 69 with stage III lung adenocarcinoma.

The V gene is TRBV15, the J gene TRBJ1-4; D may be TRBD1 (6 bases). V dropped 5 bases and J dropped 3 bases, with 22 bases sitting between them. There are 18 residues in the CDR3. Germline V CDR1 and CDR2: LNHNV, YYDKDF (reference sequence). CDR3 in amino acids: CATSPRQGPLAANEKLFF. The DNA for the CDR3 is TGTGCCACCAGCCCCCGGCAGGGGCCGTTAGCAGCTAATGAAAAACTGTTTTTT.

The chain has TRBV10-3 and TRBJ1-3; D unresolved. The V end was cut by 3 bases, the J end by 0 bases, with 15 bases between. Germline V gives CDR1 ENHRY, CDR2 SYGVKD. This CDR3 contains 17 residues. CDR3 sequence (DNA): TGTGCCATCAGTGAATCTGGCAGGCTGAGCTCTGGAAACACCATATATTTT. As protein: CAISESGRLSSGNTIYF.

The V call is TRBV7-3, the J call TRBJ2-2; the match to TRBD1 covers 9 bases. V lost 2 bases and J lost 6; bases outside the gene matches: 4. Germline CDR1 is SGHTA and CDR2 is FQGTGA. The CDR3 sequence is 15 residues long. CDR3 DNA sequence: TGTGCCAGCAGCTTAGGGACAGGGATGGCCGGGGAGCTGTTTTTT. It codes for CASSLGTGMAGELFF.

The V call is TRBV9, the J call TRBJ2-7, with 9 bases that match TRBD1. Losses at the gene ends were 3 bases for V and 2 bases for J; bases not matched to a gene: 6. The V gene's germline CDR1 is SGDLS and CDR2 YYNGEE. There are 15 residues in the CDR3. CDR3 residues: CASSDGTGLTYEQYF. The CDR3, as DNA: TGTGCCAGCAGCGACGGGACAGGGTTAACCTACGAGCAGTACTTC.

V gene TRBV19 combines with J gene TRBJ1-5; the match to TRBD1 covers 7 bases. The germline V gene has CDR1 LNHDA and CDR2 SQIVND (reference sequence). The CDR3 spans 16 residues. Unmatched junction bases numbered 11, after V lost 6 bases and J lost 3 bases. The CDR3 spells CASSPWGQSFNQPQHF. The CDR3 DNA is TGTGCCAGTAGCCCATGGGGACAGTCCTTCAATCAGCCCCAGCATTTT. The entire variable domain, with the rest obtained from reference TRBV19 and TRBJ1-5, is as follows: DGGITQSPKYLFRKEGQNVTLSCEQNLNHDAMYWYRQDPGQGLRLIYYSQIVNDFQKGDIAEGYSVSREKKESFPLTVTSAQKNPTAFYLCASSPWGQSFNQPQHFGDGTRLSIL.

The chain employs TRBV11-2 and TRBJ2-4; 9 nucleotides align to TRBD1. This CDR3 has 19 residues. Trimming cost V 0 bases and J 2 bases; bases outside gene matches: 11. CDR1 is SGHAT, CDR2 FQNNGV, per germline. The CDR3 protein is CASSLDNYRGRRTKNIQYF. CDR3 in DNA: TGTGCCAGCAGCTTAGATAATTACAGGGGGCGTAGAACCAAAAACATTCAGTACTTC.

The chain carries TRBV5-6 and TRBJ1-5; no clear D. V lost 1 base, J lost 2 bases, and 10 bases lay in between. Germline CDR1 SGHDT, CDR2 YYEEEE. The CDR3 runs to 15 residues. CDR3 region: CASSLQGWRNQPQHF. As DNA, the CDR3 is TGTGCCAGCAGCTTGCAAGGGTGGCGCAATCAGCCCCAGCATTTT.

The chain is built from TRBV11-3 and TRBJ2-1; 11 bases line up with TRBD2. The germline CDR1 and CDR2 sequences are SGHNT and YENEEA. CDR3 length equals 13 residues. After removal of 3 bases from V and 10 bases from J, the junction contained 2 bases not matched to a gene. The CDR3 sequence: CASSFSGGVEQFF. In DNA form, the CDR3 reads TGTGCCAGCAGCTTTAGCGGGGGGGTGGAGCAGTTCTTC.

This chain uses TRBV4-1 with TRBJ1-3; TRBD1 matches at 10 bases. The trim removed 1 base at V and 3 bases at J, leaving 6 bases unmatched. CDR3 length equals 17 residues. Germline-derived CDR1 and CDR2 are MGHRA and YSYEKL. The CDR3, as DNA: TGCGCCAGCAGCCAAGGCTCCGGGACAGGGGTTGGAAACACCATATATTTT. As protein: CASSQGSGTGVGNTIYF.

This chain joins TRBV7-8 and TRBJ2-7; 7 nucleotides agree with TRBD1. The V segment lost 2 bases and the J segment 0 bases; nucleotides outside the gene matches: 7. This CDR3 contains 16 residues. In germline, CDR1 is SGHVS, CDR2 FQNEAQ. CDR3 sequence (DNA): TGTGCCAGCAGCTTAAACAGGGGTGGTCACTCCTACGAGCAGTACTTC. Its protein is CASSLNRGGHSYEQYF. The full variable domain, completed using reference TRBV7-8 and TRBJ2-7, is GAGVSQSPRYKVAKRGQDVALRCDPISGHVSLFWYQQALGQGPEFLTYFQNEAQLDKSGLPSDRFFAERPEGSVSTLKIQRTQQEDSAVYLCASSLNRGGHSYEQYFGPGTRLTVT.

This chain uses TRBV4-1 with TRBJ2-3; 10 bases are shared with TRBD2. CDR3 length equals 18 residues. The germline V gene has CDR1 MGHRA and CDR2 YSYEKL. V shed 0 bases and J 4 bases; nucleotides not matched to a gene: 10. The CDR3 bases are TGCGCCAGCAGCCAAGAAGGATTAGCGGGAGGTGGGGCAGATACGCAGTATTTT. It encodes CASSQEGLAGGGADTQYF.

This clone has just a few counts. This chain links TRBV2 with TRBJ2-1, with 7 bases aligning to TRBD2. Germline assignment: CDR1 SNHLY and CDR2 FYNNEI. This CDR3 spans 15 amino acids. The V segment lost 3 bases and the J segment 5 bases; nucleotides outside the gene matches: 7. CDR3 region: CASSDTSAGNNEQFF. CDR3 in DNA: TGTGCCAGCAGTGATACTAGCGCGGGCAACAATGAGCAGTTCTTC. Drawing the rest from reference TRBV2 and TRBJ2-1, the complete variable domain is EPEVTQTPSHQVTQMGQEVILRCVPISNHLYFYWYRQILGQKVEFLVSFYNNEISEKSEIFDDQFSVERPDGSNFTLKIRSTKLEDSAMYFCASSDTSAGNNEQFFGPGTRLTVL.

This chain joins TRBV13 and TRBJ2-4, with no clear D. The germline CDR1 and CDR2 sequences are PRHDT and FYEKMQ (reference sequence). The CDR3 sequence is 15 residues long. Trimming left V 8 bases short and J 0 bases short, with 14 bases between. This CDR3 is CASGAADIAKNIQYF. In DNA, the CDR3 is TGTGCCAGCGGTGCAGCCGATATAGCCAAAAACATTCAGTACTTC.

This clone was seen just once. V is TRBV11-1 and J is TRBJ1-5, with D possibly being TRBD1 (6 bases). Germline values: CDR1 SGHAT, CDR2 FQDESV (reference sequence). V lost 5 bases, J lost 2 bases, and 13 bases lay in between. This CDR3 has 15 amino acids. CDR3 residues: CASSAQGWGNQPQHF. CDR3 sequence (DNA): TGTGCCAGCAGCGCACAGGGATGGGGCAATCAGCCCCAGCATTTT. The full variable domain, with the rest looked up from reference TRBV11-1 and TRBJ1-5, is EAEVAQSPRYKITEKSQAVAFWCDPISGHATLYWYRQILGQGPELLVQFQDESVVDDSQLPKDRFSAERLKGVDSTLKIQPAELGDSAMYLCASSAQGWGNQPQHFGDGTRLSIL.

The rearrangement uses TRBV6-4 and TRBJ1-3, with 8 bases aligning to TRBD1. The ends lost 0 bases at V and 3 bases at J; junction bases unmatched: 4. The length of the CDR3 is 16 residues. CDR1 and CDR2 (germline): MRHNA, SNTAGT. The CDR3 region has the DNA TGTGCCAGCAGTGACTCCCAACAGGGGGATGGAAACACCATATATTTT. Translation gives CASSDSQQGDGNTIYF.

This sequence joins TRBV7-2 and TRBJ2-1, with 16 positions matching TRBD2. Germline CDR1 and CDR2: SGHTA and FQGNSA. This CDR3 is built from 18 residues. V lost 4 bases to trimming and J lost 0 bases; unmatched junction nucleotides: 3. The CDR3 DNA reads TGTGCCAGCAGCTCGGGACTAGCGGGAGGGTTCTCCTACAATGAGCAGTTCTTC. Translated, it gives CASSSGLAGGFSYNEQFF.

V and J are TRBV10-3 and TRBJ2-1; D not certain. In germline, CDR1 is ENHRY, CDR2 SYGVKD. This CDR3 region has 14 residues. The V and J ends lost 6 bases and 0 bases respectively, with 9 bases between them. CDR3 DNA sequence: TGTGCCATCAGCGGAATCGGCTCCTACAATGAGCAGTTCTTC. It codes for CAISGIGSYNEQFF.

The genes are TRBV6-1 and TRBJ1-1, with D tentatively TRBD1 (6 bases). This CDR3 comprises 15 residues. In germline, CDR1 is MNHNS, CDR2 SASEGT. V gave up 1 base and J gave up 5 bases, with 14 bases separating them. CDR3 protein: CASSEGAEGGTEAFF. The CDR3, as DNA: TGTGCCAGCAGTGAAGGAGCCGAGGGGGGAACTGAAGCTTTCTTT.

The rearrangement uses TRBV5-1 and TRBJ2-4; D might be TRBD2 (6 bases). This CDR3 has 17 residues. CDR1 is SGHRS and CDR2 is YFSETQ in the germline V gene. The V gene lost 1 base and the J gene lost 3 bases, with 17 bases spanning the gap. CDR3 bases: TGCGCCAGCAGCTTGAGGGGACTCGGGTTAGGCAAAAACATTCAGTACTTC. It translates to CASSLRGLGLGKNIQYF.